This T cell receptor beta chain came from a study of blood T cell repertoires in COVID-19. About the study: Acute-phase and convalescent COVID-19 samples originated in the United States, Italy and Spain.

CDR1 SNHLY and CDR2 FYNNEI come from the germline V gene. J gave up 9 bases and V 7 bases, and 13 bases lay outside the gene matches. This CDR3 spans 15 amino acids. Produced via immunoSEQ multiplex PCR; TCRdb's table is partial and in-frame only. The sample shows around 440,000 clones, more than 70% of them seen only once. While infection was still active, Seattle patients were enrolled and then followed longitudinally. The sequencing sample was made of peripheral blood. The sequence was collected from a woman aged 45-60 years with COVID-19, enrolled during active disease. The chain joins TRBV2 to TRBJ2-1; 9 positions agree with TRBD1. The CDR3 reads CASKKSGTGFVEQFF. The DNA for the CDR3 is TGTGCCAGCAAGAAGAGCGGGACAGGGTTTGTTGAGCAGTTCTTC.